This T cell receptor beta chain was documented in a study of blood T cell repertoires in COVID-19. Study-level background: Specimens from acute and convalescent COVID-19 originated in the United States, Italy and Spain. PBMCs, B-cell-depleted T cells, or T cells provided the cDNA or gDNA that made up the material.

Seattle researchers signed up patients amid active infection and tracked them longitudinally. This CDR3 comprises 12 residues. Germline CDR1 and CDR2: MDHEN and SYDVKM. The V end lost 8 bases, the J end lost 0 bases, and 5 bases lay between the germline ends. Original analysis: The authors estimated nucleated cell counts from reference gene primer amplification. Repertoires were generated with immunoSEQ multiplex PCR, while TCRdb's copy carries only in-frame clones and drops some. V and J calls and clone size are given by that table; D and trimming were obtained from the DNA. The sample includes approximately 290,000 clones, about 86% of them seen just once.

Material: peripheral blood. The sequence came from a person aged 65 to 79 with COVID-19, enrolled during active disease. This chain joins TRBV28 and TRBJ2-1; D is uncertain. This chain's CDR3 is CASGSSYNEQFF. The CDR3 DNA is TGTGCCAGCGGTAGCTCCTACAATGAGCAGTTCTTC.